These 23 T cell receptor beta chains share one sample of origin, sequenced in a study of cytomegalovirus exposure and HLA in healthy donors. PCR primers comprised 60 Vbeta and 13 Jbeta primers. Clones were sequenced by immunoSEQ multiplex PCR, and TCRdb holds only the in-frame ones, with some missing. The sample contains approximately 140,000 clones, more than 60% of which appear only once. The sequenced sample consisted of PBMCs. These TCRs come from a woman between 35 and 50 years old in good health and CMV-seronegative.

The chain employs TRBV6-1 and TRBJ1-6; 8 positions agree with TRBD1. The length of the CDR3 is 13 residues. In germline, CDR1 is MNHNS, CDR2 SASEGT. The junction had 8 bases not matched to a gene; V was cut back by 10 bases and J by 9 bases. The CDR3 DNA reads TGTGCCACACTGGACAGGGAGAGTTCACCCCTCCACTTT. Translated: CATLDRESSPLHF.

This rearrangement joins TRBV15 to TRBJ1-4, with a tentative D call TRBD1 (6 bases). The CDR3 covers 15 residues. The V and J ends lost 5 bases and 5 bases respectively, with 15 bases between them. Per germline, CDR1 LNHNV and CDR2 YYDKDF (reference sequence). Here the CDR3 reads CATSGSTGPNEKLFF. The CDR3 coding sequence is TGTGCCACCAGCGGGTCGACAGGCCCCAATGAAAAACTGTTTTTT.

The chain recombines TRBV5-1 with TRBJ2-2; D might be TRBD1 (6 bases). Germline V lookup: CDR1 SGHRS, CDR2 YFSETQ. The CDR3 covers 15 residues. Trimming left V 2 bases short and J 6 bases short, with 14 bases between. For the CDR3, the DNA is TGCGCCAGCAGCTTCGGACAGCCCGTGGCCGGGGAGCTGTTTTTT. Its translation: CASSFGQPVAGELFF.

This clone has just a few counts. The chain employs TRBV7-9 and TRBJ2-5; TRBD1 might be the D (6 bases). V was trimmed by 3 bases and J by 1 base, leaving 15 bases between them. The CDR3 has 16 amino acids. The germline V gene encodes CDR1 SEHNR and CDR2 FQNEAQ (reference sequence). CDR3 region: CASSFPRQDSQETQYF. The CDR3 coding sequence is TGTGCCAGCAGCTTCCCCCGACAGGATAGCCAAGAGACCCAGTACTTC.

The chain recombines TRBV28 with TRBJ1-2, with D unresolved. Germline lookup yields CDR1 MDHEN and CDR2 SYDVKM. The CDR3 has 14 amino acids. V was clipped by 4 bases and J by 3 bases, with 12 bases between them. CDR3 nucleotides: TGTGCCAGCAGTTCCGGGAAAAGGGACTATGGCTACACCTTC. Translation gives CASSSGKRDYGYTF.

This sequence joins TRBV7-2 and TRBJ2-2; D remains ambiguous. The V end was cut by 0 bases, the J end by 6 bases, with 8 bases between. Looked up from germline, CDR1 is SGHTA and CDR2 is FQGNSA. This CDR3 contains 14 residues. The CDR3 reads CASSLAPDSGELFF. In DNA, the CDR3 is TGTGCCAGCAGCTTAGCGCCAGACTCCGGGGAGCTGTTTTTT.

Points on this clone: This specimen includes other DNA sequences encoding the same CDR3. The V and J genes are TRBV9 and TRBJ1-2; a possible D gene is TRBD1 (6 bases). This CDR3 is built from 16 residues. Trimming took 4 bases from V and 2 from J, leaving 18 bases between them. Germline CDR1 is SGDLS and CDR2 is YYNGEE. The DNA of the CDR3 is TGTGCCAGCAGCCCCCTGGGGGGGGGCAGAAACTATGGCTACACCTTC. Amino acids: CASSPLGGGRNYGYTF. Full variable domain (rest looked up from reference TRBV9 and TRBJ1-2): DSGVTQTPKHLITATGQRVTLRCSPRSGDLSVYWYQQSLDQGLQFLIQYYNGEERAKGNILERFSAQQFPDLHSELNLSSLELGDSALYFCASSPLGGGRNYGYTFGSGTRLTVV.

This sequence joins TRBV18 and TRBJ1-2, with TRBD1 identical over 8 bases. The CDR3 is 13 amino acids. Germline loops: CDR1 KGHSH, CDR2 LQKENI. Trimming cost V 1 base and J 8 bases; bases outside gene matches: 3. As DNA, the CDR3 is TGTGCCAGCTCACCACAACAGGGGGAAGGCTACACCTTC. Protein product: CASSPQQGEGYTF.

The gene calls are TRBV4-1 and TRBJ1-1, with D hard to call. Trimming removed 1 base at V and 3 bases at J, with 18 bases between. Germline values: CDR1 MGHRA, CDR2 YSYEKL. CDR3 size: 17 residues. As DNA, the CDR3 is TGCGCCAGCAGCCAAGCGGCTTCGGGGAGGAAAGACACTGAAGCTTTCTTT. As protein: CASSQAASGRKDTEAFF.

The rearrangement joins TRBV9 to TRBJ2-1; D uncertain. CDR3 length equals 15 residues. In germline, CDR1 is SGDLS, CDR2 YYNGEE. V was shortened by 4 bases and J by 0 bases, with 11 bases between the two germline ends. The CDR3 loop reads CASSRDSYSYNEQFF. The CDR3 DNA reads TGTGCCAGCAGCCGAGATAGCTACTCCTACAATGAGCAGTTCTTC.

This chain uses TRBV9 with TRBJ2-1; TRBD1 agrees at 11 bases. The V gene's germline CDR1 is SGDLS and CDR2 YYNGEE. The CDR3 loop spans 15 amino acids. V was clipped by 0 bases and J by 10 bases; unmatched bases: 6. The CDR3 loop reads CASSVVGQGAEEQFF. The CDR3 coding sequence is TGTGCCAGCAGCGTAGTAGGACAGGGGGCTGAAGAGCAGTTCTTC.

This clone was found a few times. This chain uses TRBV4-1 with TRBJ2-7; 8 bases align to TRBD2. The CDR3 has 16 amino acids. The V gene end was trimmed by 0 bases and the J gene end by 2 bases; junction bases not matched to a gene: 6. The germline V gene has CDR1 MGHRA and CDR2 YSYEKL. CDR3 sequence: CASSQDSGKTAYEQYF. CDR3 coding DNA: TGCGCCAGCAGCCAAGATAGCGGGAAGACGGCCTACGAGCAGTACTTC.

The CDR3 coding sequence is TGTGCCAGCAGCCCTAGCGGGTCTAGCACAGATACGCAGTATTTT. Protein: CASSPSGSSTDTQYF. The chain combines TRBV7-9 with TRBJ2-3; TRBD2 agrees at 8 bases. CDR1 and CDR2 (germline): SEHNR, FQNEAQ (reference sequence). J lost 0 bases, V lost 5 bases, and 4 bases had no gene match. The length of the CDR3 is 15 residues.

The chain employs TRBV5-1 and TRBJ1-2; 8 nucleotides line up with TRBD1. The V gene's germline CDR1 is SGHRS and CDR2 YFSETQ. J was trimmed by 0 bases and V by 4 bases; bases with no gene match: 5. This CDR3 contains 15 residues. The CDR3 DNA reads TGCGCCAGCAGCAACGGACAGGGACCTAACTATGGCTACACCTTC. Translation gives CASSNGQGPNYGYTF.

The rearrangement joins TRBV2 to TRBJ2-4, with D possibly TRBD2 on 6 matching bases. With 4 bases removed from V and 12 bases from J, the gap between germline ends came to 22 bases. This CDR3 has 15 amino acids. The germline V gene has CDR1 SNHLY and CDR2 FYNNEI. The CDR3 region is CASSVIGGIGDSQYF. Here the CDR3 DNA reads TGTGCCAGCAGTGTAATCGGGGGTATAGGAGACAGTCAGTACTTC.

The V and J genes are TRBV19 and TRBJ2-6, with 7 bases that match TRBD1. From germline, CDR1 is LNHDA and CDR2 SQIVND (reference sequence). The CDR3 has 16 residues. V lost 2 bases and J lost 4; bases outside the gene matches: 5. The CDR3 sequence is CASSITGASGANVLTF. Here the CDR3 DNA reads TGTGCCAGTAGTATAACAGGGGCTTCCGGGGCCAACGTCCTGACTTTC.

This chain uses TRBV9 with TRBJ2-3; 7 bases match TRBD2. The CDR3 runs 14 residues. Germline V gene lookup returns CDR1 SGDLS and CDR2 YYNGEE. V shed 0 bases and J 8 bases; nucleotides not matched to a gene: 6. CDR3 amino acids: CASSVEPSGSTQYF. The CDR3 nucleotides read TGTGCCAGCAGCGTAGAGCCTAGCGGTAGTACGCAGTATTTT.

The chain has TRBV18 and TRBJ2-7; 7 bases are a match to TRBD2. J gave up 1 base and V 6 bases, and 6 bases lay outside the gene matches. Germline V CDR1 and CDR2: KGHSH, LQKENI. This CDR3 has 14 amino acids. CDR3 sequence (DNA): TGTGCCAGCTCGTCCTCTAGCGGATCCTACGAGCAGTACTTC. Its translation is CASSSSSGSYEQYF.

This chain connects TRBV11-3 to TRBJ1-1; no reliable D call. CDR1 and CDR2 (germline): SGHNT, YENEEA. CDR3 size: 14 residues. V shed 1 base and J shed 3 bases, with 9 bases lying between them. The CDR3 region has the DNA TGTGCCAGCAGCTTAGGGCGGGATGACACTGAAGCTTTCTTT. Its translation: CASSLGRDDTEAFF.

This chain links TRBV18 with TRBJ1-3, with 7 bases lining up with TRBD1. The ends lost 4 bases at V and 7 bases at J; junction bases unmatched: 10. Per the germline V gene, CDR1 is KGHSH and CDR2 is LQKENI. CDR3 size: 15 residues. The CDR3 DNA reads TGTGCCAGCTCACTCGGGACAGTTAACGCGAACACCATATATTTT. It is translated as CASSLGTVNANTIYF.

The V gene is TRBV6-1, the J gene TRBJ1-1; 7 bases line up with TRBD1. There are 14 residues in the CDR3. V was pared by 3 bases and J by 4 bases, with 5 bases of the junction left unmatched. CDR1 and CDR2 (germline): MNHNS, SASEGT. The CDR3 loop reads CASSEGTALTEAFF. CDR3 DNA: TGTGCCAGCAGTGAGGGGACAGCACTCACTGAAGCTTTCTTT.

The chain links TRBV7-9 to TRBJ2-1, with D maybe TRBD2 (6 bases). The CDR3 sequence is 15 residues long. Germline V gene sequence: CDR1 SEHNR, CDR2 FQNEAQ (reference sequence). V was clipped by 3 bases and J by 7 bases, with 16 bases between them. CDR3: CASSLTRDGGNEQFF. The CDR3 bases are TGTGCCAGCAGCTTGACAAGGGACGGGGGTAATGAGCAGTTCTTC.

A word on this clone: A read error may account for a junction end that differs from germline. The CDR3 DNA reads as TGTGCCAGCACATACGGGACAGGGGGCGCTGGGGCCAACGGCCTGACTTTC. As protein: CASTYGTGGAGANGLTF. V and J are TRBV27 and TRBJ2-6, with 12 bases matching TRBD1. Germline CDR1 is MNHEY and CDR2 is SMNVEV (reference sequence). The CDR3 has 17 residues.